This T cell receptor (beta chain) was documented in a study of CD8 T cells in ankylosing spondylitis. General observations from the study: A subset of motif variants has previously been described in the synovial fluid and blood of reactive arthritis. Disease-linked clones were CD8+ and relatively rare in peripheral blood. Significant enrichment of disease-linked clones was reportedly seen in matched ankylosing spondylitis synovial fluid. There was a TCR beta motif, made of several highly homologous variants, that appeared characteristic of ankylosing spondylitis blood.

The germline V gene encodes CDR1 DFQATT and CDR2 SNEGSKA (reference sequence). CDR3 length: 15 amino acids. The V gene lost 3 bases and the J gene lost 1 base, with 13 bases spanning the gap. For TCR beta, libraries came from quantitative 5'-RACE with molecular barcodes. Each CDR3 protein gets one entry after TCRdb re-called the 5' RACE reads with MiXCR. The sample holds almost 400,000 distinct CDR3 sequences, 20% to 25% seen once. Points on this clonotype: Its matching antigen is unknown.

V and J are TRBV20-1 and TRBJ2-1; no clear D gene. Material for sequencing was blood, either unsorted or a sorted T cell fraction (not recorded which). The clonotype comes from a male donor with ankylosing spondylitis. The CDR3 spells CSARNRVGSYNEQFF. Written as DNA, the CDR3 is TGCAGTGCTAGGAATCGGGTAGGTTCCTACAATGAGCAGTTCTTC.